This T cell receptor (beta chain) derives from a study of OX40 agonist ivuxolimab in advanced cancers. Study details: Ivuxolimab, an antibody acting as an agonist of OX40 (CD134), was used to treat patients. Partial responses occurred in three patients (one hepatocellular carcinoma, two cutaneous melanoma). Study-wide results and limits: Blood T cells, both CD4+ and CD8+, expanded clonally by week 6 at 0.1 to 3.0 mg/kg. Some of the nonresponding patients also showed low levels of normalized T-cell clonal expansion.

A single count supports this clone. What it binds is not known. The CDR3 runs 15 residues. V was cut by 0 bases and J by 5 bases, with 11 bases left in between. Some clones are missing from TCRdb's copy, which holds only in-frame ones; the method was immunoSEQ multiplex PCR. The sample lists roughly 46,000 clones; about 88% were seen once. The chain is built from TRBV23-1 and TRBJ1-3; D may be TRBD1 (5 bases). TRBV23-1 is sorted into the ORF group, with uncertain function. The sample was CD4+ or CD8+ T cells sorted from blood, taken in a trial of the OX40 agonist ivuxolimab. This receptor was identified in an adult with an advanced solid tumor such as melanoma, head and neck, liver or kidney cancer. This chain's CDR3 is CASSQSRDSRNTIYF. CDR3 sequence (DNA): TGCGCCAGCAGTCAATCCAGGGATAGTAGAAACACCATATATTTT.